The T cell receptor (beta chain) described here comes from a study of T cells in Graves' hyperthyroidism and ophthalmopathy. RNA transcripts served as the template for amplifying TCR beta CDR3 regions. HTBI primers were the set used in a first-round RT-PCR of the TCR CDR3. TCRdb re-derived calls from the multiplex PCR reads in MiXCR, one entry per CDR3 protein. Of 550,000 to 800,000 distinct CDR3 sequences listed, 15% to 20% are singletons. For this clonotype: Its antigen is not identified.

Study results and caveats: The blood repertoire included most of the expanded thyroid clonotypes above 0.001.

CDR3 length equals 17 residues. Germline-derived CDR1 and CDR2 are LNHDA and SQIVND (reference sequence). V was pared by 2 bases and J by 5 bases, with 6 bases of the junction left unmatched. Sequenced sample: blood. The chain has TRBV19 and TRBJ2-1, with 13 positions matching TRBD2. The clonotype was recovered from a man aged 45-65 years with Graves' hyperthyroidism. The CDR3, as DNA: TGTGCCAGTAGTATAACTAGCGGGAGGGCCTTCCACAATGAGCAGTTCTTC. This codes for CASSITSGRAFHNEQFF.